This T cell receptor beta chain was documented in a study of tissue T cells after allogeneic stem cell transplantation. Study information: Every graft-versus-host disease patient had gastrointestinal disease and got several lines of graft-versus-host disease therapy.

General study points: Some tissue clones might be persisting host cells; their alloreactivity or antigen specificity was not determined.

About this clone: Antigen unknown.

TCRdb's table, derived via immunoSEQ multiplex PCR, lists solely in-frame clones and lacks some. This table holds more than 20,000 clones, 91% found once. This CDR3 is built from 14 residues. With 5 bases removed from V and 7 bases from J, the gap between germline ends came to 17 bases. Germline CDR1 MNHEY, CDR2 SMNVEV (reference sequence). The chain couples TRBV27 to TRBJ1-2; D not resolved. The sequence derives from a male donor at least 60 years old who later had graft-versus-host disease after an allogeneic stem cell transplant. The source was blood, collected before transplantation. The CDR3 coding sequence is TGTGCCAGCAGTACCCGCGACCCGGCCGGTGGCTACACCTTC. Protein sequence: CASSTRDPAGGYTF.